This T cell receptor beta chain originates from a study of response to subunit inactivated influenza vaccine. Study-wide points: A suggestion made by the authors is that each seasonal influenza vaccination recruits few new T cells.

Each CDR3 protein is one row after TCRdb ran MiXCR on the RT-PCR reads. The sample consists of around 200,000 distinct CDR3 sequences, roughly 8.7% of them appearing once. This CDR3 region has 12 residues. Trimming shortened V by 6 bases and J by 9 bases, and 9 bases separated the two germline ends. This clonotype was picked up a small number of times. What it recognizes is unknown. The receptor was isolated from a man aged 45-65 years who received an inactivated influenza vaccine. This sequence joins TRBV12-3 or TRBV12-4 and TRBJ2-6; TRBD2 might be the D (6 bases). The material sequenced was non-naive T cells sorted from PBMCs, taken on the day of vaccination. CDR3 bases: TGTGCCAGCAGAGCAGCGGGCAACGTCCTGACTTTC. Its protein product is CASRAAGNVLTF.